This T cell receptor (beta chain) was captured in a study of T cell responses to AZD1222 COVID-19 vaccine. Study observations and caveats: Donors skewed white British and female; clonal diversity was possibly underestimated.

The repertoire was sequenced with immunoSEQ multiplex PCR; TCRdb's copy has only in-frame clones and lacks some. Altogether 150,000 to 200,000 clones are present, approximately 93% being singletons, with the ten largest covering 0.9%. The CDR3 consists of 15 residues. J was trimmed by 1 base and V by 3 bases; bases with no gene match: 5. CDR1 KGHSH and CDR2 LQKENI come from the germline V gene. With regard to this clone: Its antigen is as yet unknown.

The TCR comes from an adult in good health. This chain joins TRBV18 and TRBJ2-7; 8 bases match TRBD1. The sequences come from peripheral blood, collected on day 0 of AZD1222 vaccination. The CDR3 nucleotides read TGTGCCAGCTCACCTACCGGGACAGGATCCTACGAGCAGTACTTC. As protein: CASSPTGTGSYEQYF. Looking up the rest from reference TRBV18 and TRBJ2-7 gives the full variable domain: NAGVMQNPRHLVRRRGQEARLRCSPMKGHSHVYWYRQLPEEGLKFMVYLQKENIIDESGMPKERFSAEFPKEGPSILRIQQVVRGDSAAYFCASSPTGTGSYEQYFGPGTRLTVT.